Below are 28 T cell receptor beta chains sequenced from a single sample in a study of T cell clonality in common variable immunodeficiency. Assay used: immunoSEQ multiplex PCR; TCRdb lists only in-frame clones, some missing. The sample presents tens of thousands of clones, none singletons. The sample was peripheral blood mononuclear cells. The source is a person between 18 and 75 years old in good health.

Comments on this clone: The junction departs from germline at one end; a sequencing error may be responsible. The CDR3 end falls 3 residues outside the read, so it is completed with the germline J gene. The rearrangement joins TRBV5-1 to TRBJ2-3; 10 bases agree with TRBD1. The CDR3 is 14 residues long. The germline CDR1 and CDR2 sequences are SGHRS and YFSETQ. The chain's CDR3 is CASTETGGPETQYF. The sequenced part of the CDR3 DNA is TGCGCCAGCACCGAGACAGGGGGCCCAGAGACG.

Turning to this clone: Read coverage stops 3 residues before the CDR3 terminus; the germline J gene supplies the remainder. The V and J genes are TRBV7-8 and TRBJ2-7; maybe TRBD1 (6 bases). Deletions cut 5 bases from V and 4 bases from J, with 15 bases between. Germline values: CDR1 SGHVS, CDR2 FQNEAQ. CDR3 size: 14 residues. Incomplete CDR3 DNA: TGTGCCAGCAGCCCGTTCGTGGGGGCATACGAG. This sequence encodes CASSPFVGAYE. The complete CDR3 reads CASSPFVGAYEQYF.

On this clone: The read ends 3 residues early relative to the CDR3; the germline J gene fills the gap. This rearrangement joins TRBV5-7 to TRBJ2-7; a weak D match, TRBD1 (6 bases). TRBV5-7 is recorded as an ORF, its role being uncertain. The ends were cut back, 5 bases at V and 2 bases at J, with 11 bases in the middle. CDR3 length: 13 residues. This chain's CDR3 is CASSPDRPYEQYF. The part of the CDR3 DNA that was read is TGTGCCAGCAGTCCGGACAGACCCTACGAG.

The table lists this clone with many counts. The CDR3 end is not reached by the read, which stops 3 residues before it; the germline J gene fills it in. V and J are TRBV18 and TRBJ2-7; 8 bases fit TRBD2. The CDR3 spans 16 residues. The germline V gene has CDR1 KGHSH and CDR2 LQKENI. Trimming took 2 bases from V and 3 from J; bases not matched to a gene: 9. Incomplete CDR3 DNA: TGTGCCAGCTCACCATCGCTACTAGCGGACTTCTACGAG. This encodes CASSPSLLADFYE. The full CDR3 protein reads CASSPSLLADFYEQYF.

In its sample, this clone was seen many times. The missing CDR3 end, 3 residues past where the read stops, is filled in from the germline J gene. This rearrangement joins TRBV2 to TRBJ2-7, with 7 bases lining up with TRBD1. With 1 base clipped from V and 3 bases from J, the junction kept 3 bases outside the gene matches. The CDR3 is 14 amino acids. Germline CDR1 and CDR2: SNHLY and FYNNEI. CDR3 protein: CASSEGGQFYEQYF. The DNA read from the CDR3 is TGTGCCAGCAGTGAAGGGGGACAGTTCTACGAG.

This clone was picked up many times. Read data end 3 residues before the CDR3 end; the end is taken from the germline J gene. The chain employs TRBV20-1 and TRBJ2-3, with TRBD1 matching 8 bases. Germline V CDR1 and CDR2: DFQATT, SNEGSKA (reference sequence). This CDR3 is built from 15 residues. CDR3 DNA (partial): TGCAGTGCTACACCCCGGGACACAGGGGGTCGGGCG. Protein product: CSATPRDTGGRA. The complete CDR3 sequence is CSATPRDTGGRAQYF.

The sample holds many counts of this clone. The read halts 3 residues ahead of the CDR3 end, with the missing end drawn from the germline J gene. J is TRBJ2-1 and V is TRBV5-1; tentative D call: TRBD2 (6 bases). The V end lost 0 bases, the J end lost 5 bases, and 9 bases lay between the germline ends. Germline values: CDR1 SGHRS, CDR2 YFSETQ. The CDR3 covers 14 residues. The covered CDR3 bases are TGCGCCAGCAGCTTGGTGGCGGGAAACAATGAG. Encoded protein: CASSLVAGNNE. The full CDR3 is CASSLVAGNNEQFF.

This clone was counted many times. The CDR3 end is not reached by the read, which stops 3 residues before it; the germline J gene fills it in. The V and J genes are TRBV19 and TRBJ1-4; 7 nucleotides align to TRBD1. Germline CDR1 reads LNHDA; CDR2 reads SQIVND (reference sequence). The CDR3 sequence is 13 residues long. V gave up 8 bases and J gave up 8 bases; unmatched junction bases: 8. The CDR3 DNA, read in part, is TGTGCCAGTCGGACAGGAGGCCTCGAAAAA. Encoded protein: CASRTGGLEK. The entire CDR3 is CASRTGGLEKLFF.

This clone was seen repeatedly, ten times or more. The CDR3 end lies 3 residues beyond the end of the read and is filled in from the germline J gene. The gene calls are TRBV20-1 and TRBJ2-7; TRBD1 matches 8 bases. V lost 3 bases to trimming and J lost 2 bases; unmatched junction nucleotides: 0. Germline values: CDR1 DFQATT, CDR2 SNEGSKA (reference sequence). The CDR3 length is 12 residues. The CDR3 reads CSARGQAYEQYF. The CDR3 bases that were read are TGCAGTGCTAGGGGACAGGCCTACGAG.

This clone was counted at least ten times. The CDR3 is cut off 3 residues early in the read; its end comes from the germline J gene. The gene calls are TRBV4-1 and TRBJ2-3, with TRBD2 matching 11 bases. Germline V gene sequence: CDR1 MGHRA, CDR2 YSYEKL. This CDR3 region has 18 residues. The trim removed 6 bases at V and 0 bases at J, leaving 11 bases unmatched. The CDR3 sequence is CASRFASGGRTSTDTQYF. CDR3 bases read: TGCGCCAGCAGATTCGCTAGCGGGGGGAGAACTAGCACAGATACG.

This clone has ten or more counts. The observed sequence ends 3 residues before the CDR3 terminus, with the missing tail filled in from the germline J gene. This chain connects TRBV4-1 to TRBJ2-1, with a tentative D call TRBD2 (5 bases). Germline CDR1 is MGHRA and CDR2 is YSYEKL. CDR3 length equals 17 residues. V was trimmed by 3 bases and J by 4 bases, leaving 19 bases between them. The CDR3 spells CASSHTTQALEYNEQFF. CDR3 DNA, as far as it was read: TGCGCCAGCAGCCACACCACTCAAGCACTAGAATACAATGAG.

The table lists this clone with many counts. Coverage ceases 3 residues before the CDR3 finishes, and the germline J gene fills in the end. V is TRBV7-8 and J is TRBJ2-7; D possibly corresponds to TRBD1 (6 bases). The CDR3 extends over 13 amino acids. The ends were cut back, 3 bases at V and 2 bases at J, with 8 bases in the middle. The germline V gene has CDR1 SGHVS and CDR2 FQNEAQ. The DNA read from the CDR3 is TGTGCCAGCAGCTTTGAGGGGGCCTACGAG. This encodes CASSFEGAYE. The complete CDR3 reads CASSFEGAYEQYF.

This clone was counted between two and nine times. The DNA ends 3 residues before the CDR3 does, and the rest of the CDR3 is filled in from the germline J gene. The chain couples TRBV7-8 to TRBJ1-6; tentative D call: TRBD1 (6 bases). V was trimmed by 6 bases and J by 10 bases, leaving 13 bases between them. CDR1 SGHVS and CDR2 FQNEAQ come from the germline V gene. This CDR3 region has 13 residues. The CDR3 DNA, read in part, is TGTGCCAGCAGTCCCGGGGGGGGCTCACCC. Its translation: CASSPGGGSP. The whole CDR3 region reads CASSPGGGSPLHF.

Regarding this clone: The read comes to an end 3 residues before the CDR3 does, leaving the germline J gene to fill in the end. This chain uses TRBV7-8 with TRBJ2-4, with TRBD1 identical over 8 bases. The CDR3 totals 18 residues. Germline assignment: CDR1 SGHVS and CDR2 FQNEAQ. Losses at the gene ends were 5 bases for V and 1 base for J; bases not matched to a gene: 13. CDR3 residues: CASSISTGAAFAKNIQYF. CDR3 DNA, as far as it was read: TGTGCCAGCAGCATATCGACAGGGGCCGCCTTTGCCAAAAACATT.

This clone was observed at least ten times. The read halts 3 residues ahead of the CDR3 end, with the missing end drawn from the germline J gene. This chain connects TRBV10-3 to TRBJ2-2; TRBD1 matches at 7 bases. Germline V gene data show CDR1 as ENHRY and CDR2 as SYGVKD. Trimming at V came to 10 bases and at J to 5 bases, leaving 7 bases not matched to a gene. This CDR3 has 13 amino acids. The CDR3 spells CATGTDRTGELFF. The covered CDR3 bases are TGTGCCACAGGGACAGACAGAACCGGGGAG.

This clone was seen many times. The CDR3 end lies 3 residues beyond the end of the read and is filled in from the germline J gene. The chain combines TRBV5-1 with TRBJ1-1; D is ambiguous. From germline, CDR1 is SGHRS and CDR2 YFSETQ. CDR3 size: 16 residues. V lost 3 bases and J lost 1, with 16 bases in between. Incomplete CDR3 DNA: TGCGCCAGCAGCTCAACCCCGCGGGAACAGAACACTGAA. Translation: CASSSTPREQNTE. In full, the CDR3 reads CASSSTPREQNTEAFF.

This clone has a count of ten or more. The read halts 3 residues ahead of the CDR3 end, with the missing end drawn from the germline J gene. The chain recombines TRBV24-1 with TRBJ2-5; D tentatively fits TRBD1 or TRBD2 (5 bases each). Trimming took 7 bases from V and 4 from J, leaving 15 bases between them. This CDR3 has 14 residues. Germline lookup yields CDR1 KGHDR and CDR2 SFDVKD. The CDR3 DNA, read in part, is TGTGCCACCAGATCACAGGTCGAGGGAGAGACC. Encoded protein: CATRSQVEGET. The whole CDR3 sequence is CATRSQVEGETQYF.

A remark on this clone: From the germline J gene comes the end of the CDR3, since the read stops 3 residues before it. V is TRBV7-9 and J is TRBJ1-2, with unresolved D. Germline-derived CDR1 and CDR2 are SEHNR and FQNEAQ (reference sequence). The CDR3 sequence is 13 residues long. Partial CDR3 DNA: TGTGCCAGCAGCTTAAAAACTAAGTACGAC. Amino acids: CASSLKTKYD. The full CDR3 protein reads CASSLKTKYDYTF.

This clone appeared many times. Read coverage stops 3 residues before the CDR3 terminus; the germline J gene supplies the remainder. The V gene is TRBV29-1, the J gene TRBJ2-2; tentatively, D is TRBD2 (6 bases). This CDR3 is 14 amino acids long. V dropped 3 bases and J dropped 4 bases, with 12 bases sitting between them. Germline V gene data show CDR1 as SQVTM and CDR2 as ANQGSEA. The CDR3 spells CSVDSGVITGELFF. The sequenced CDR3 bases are TGCAGCGTTGATTCGGGGGTAATCACCGGGGAG.

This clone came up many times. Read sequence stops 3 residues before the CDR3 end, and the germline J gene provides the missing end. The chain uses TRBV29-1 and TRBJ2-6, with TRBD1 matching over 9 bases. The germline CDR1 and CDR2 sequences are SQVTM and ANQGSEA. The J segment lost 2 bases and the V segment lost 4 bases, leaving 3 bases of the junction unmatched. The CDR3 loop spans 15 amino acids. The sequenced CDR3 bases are TGCAGCGTTGCCGACAGGGGGACTGGGGCCAACGTC. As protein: CSVADRGTGANV. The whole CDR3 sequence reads CSVADRGTGANVLTF.

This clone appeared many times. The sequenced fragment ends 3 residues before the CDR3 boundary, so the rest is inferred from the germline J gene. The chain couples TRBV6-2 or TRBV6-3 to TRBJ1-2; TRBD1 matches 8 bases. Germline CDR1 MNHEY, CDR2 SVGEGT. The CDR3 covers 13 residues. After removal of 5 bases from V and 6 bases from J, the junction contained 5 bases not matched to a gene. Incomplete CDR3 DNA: TGTGCCAGCAGTGATACAGGGGGTGATGGC. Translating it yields CASSDTGGDG. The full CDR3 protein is CASSDTGGDGYTF.

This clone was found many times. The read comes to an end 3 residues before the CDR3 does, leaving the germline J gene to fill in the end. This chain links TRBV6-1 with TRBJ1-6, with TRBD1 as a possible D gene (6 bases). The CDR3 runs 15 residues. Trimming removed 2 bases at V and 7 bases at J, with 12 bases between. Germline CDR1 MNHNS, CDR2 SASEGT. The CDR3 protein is CASSERGGFNSPLHF. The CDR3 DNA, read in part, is TGTGCCAGCAGTGAAAGGGGGGGTTTCAATTCACCC.

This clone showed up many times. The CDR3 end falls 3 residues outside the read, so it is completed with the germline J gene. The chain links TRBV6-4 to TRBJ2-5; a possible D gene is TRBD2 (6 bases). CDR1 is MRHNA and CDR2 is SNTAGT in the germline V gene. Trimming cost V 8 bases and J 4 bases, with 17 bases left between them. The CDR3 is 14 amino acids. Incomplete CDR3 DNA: TGTGCCAGCGGGGTCTGGGGGGTTGGAGAGACC. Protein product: CASGVWGVGET. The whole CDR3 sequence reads CASGVWGVGETQYF.

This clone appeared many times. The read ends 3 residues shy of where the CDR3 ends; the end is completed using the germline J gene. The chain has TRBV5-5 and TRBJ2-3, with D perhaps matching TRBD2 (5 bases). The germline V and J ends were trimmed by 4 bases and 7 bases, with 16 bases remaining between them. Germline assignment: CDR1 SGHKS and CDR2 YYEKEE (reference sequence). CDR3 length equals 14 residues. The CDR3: CASSPYGVDHTQYF. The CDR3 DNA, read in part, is TGTGCCAGCAGCCCCTACGGGGTCGATCATACG.

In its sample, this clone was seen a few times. CDR3 region: CASSSLGTGGNYGYTF. The part of the CDR3 DNA that was read is TGTGCCAGCAGCTCGTTAGGGACAGGAGGTAACTATGGC. The genes are TRBV13 and TRBJ1-2, with 8 bases fitting TRBD1. The read stops 3 residues short of the end of the CDR3; the missing end is completed from the germline J gene. The germline V gene encodes CDR1 PRHDT and CDR2 FYEKMQ (reference sequence). The CDR3 has 16 residues. J was trimmed by 1 base and V by 4 bases; bases with no gene match: 8.

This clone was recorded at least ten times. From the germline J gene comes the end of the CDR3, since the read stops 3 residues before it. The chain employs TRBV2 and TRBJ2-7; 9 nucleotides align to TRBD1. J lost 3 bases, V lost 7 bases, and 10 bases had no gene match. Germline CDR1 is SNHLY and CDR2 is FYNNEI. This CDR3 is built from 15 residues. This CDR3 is CASKVWDRAGYEQYF. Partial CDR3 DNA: TGTGCCAGCAAGGTTTGGGACAGGGCAGGCTACGAG.

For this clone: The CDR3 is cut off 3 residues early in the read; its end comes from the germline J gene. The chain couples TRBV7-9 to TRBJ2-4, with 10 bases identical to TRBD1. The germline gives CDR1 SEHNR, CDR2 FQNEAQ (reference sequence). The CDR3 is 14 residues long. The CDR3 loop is CASSSDRGDYGQYF. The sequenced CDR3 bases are TGTGCCAGCAGCTCGGACAGGGGGGACTATGGT.

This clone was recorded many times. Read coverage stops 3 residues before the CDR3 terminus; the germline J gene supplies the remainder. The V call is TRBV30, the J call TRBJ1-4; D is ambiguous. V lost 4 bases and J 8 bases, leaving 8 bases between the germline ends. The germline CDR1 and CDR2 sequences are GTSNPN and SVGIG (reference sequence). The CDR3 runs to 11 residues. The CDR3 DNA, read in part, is TGTGCCTGGATCCACCGGGAAAAA. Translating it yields CAWIHREK. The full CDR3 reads CAWIHREKLFF.